These 14 T cell receptor beta chains came from one sample sequenced in a study of memory CD4+ T cells and cytomegalovirus serostatus. The sort gate was single viable CD3+CD4+CD8-CD45RO+ cells for memory CD4+ T cells. Method: immunoSEQ multiplex PCR; TCRdb's copy keeps in-frame clones and lacks some. The data hold over 45,000 clones, with roughly 84% observed a single time. Sequencing used memory CD4+ T cells from blood. The receptors originated from an adult in good health and CMV-seronegative. Some clones in this sample may be carry-over from other donors' samples.

The V gene is TRBV19, the J gene TRBJ1-5; a possible D gene is TRBD1 (5 bases). Germline V gene lookup returns CDR1 LNHDA and CDR2 SQIVND (reference sequence). V lost 5 bases, J lost 2 bases, and 13 bases lay in between. The CDR3 covers 15 residues. This CDR3 is CASSPQGTGNQPQHF. Written as DNA, the CDR3 is TGTGCCAGTAGTCCCCAGGGAACTGGCAATCAGCCCCAGCATTTT. Full variable domain (missing parts from reference TRBV19 and TRBJ1-5): DGGITQSPKYLFRKEGQNVTLSCEQNLNHDAMYWYRQDPGQGLRLIYYSQIVNDFQKGDIAEGYSVSREKKESFPLTVTSAQKNPTAFYLCASSPQGTGNQPQHFGDGTRLSIL.

This clone has a handful of counts. The chain combines TRBV7-2 with TRBJ2-3; perhaps TRBD1 as D (6 bases). Germline V gene sequence: CDR1 SGHTA, CDR2 FQGNSA. CDR3 length: 15 residues. Between the trimmed V and J ends, which lost 5 bases and 0 bases, there was a span of 12 bases. CDR3 loop: CASSQQGHSTDTQYF. The CDR3 DNA reads as TGTGCCAGCAGCCAACAGGGACATAGCACAGATACGCAGTATTTT. The variable domain in full, with the rest retrieved from reference TRBV7-2 and TRBJ2-3, is GAGVSQSPSNKVTEKGKDVELRCDPISGHTALYWYRQSLGQGLEFLIYFQGNSAPDKSGLPSDRFSAERTGGSVSTLTIQRTQQEDSAVYLCASSQQGHSTDTQYFGPGTRLTVL.

CDR3 sequence (DNA): TGTGCCAGCTCATTTGGACAGGGGAGTGGAAACACCATATATTTT. Amino acids: CASSFGQGSGNTIYF. The chain uses TRBV18 and TRBJ1-3; 9 bases match TRBD1. The V gene end was trimmed by 5 bases and the J gene end by 3 bases; junction bases not matched to a gene: 5. The CDR3 is 15 amino acids. Germline loops: CDR1 KGHSH, CDR2 LQKENI. Using reference TRBV18 and TRBJ1-3 for the parts outside the CDR3, the full variable domain is NAGVMQNPRHLVRRRGQEARLRCSPMKGHSHVYWYRQLPEEGLKFMVYLQKENIIDESGMPKERFSAEFPKEGPSILRIQQVVRGDSAAYFCASSFGQGSGNTIYFGEGSWLTVV.

This sequence joins TRBV30 and TRBJ2-7, with TRBD1 identical over 10 bases. V lost 3 bases and J lost 3; bases outside the gene matches: 5. Germline CDR1 reads GTSNPN; CDR2 reads SVGIG (reference sequence). This CDR3 has 14 residues. CDR3 loop: CAWRSDRGDYEQYF. CDR3 DNA sequence: TGTGCCTGGAGGTCGGACAGGGGGGACTACGAGCAGTACTTC.

The chain links TRBV28 to TRBJ2-7; D call uncertain. CDR3 length equals 13 residues. Germline-derived CDR1 and CDR2 are MDHEN and SYDVKM. V shed 8 bases and J shed 2 bases, with 13 bases lying between them. CDR3 DNA sequence: TGTGCCAGCTTCGCTAGGGCGGCCTACGAGCAGTACTTC. Translated, it gives CASFARAAYEQYF.

This clone has only a few counts. The V and J genes are TRBV4-1 and TRBJ1-1; D not certain. Trimming took off 5 bases at V and 0 bases at J, with 10 bases between the two ends. The CDR3 contains 14 residues. Germline CDR1 and CDR2: MGHRA and YSYEKL. The CDR3: CASSNGRLNTEAFF. The CDR3 DNA sequence: TGCGCCAGCAGCAACGGGAGGCTGAACACTGAAGCTTTCTTT.

The rearrangement links TRBV10-3 to TRBJ2-7; D might be TRBD2 (6 bases). CDR3 length: 13 amino acids. V was clipped by 5 bases and J by 7 bases, with 15 bases between them. Germline CDR1 ENHRY, CDR2 SYGVKD. The CDR3: CAISLGRGDEQYF. DNA of the CDR3: TGTGCCATCAGTTTAGGGCGGGGAGATGAGCAGTACTTC.

This clone was counted between two and nine times. This sequence joins TRBV18 and TRBJ1-6; D unresolved. The CDR3 sequence is 14 residues long. Germline CDR1 KGHSH, CDR2 LQKENI. Trimming pared 3 bases from V and 6 bases from J, leaving 9 bases between. The CDR3 loop is CASSPAARNSPLHF. The CDR3 nucleotides read TGTGCCAGCTCACCGGCCGCCCGTAATTCACCCCTCCACTTT.

This clone was counted between two and nine times. The chain joins TRBV5-4 to TRBJ2-7, with 11 positions matching TRBD2. Germline loops: CDR1 SGHNT, CDR2 YYREEE (reference sequence). Trimming at V came to 4 bases and at J to 5 bases, leaving 14 bases not matched to a gene. The CDR3 contains 17 residues. For the CDR3, the DNA is TGTGCCAGCAGCCCCAGCCCTACTAGCGGGAGAAGGCACGAGCAGTACTTC. It codes for CASSPSPTSGRRHEQYF.

The chain links TRBV28 to TRBJ2-7; D perhaps matches TRBD1 (5 bases). The CDR3 contains 14 residues. The ends were cut back, 5 bases at V and 2 bases at J, with 13 bases in the middle. Germline V CDR1 and CDR2: MDHEN, SYDVKM. The CDR3 reads CASSLVQGTYEQYF. As DNA, the CDR3 is TGTGCCAGCAGTCTCGTCCAGGGCACCTACGAGCAGTACTTC.

The CDR3 loop reads CASSDSGGGYEQYF. CDR3 in DNA: TGTGCCAGCAGCGATTCAGGGGGAGGATACGAGCAGTACTTC. The V call is TRBV6-6, the J call TRBJ2-7, with D possibly TRBD1 on 7 matching bases. There are 14 residues in the CDR3. Germline CDR1 and CDR2: MNHNY and SVGAGI (reference sequence). Trimming left V 6 bases short and J 4 bases short, with 16 bases between.

This sequence joins TRBV29-1 and TRBJ1-5; TRBD1 matches 7 bases. Per the germline V gene, CDR1 is SQVTM and CDR2 is ANQGSEA. The V and J ends lost 7 bases and 6 bases, in that order; junction bases with no gene match: 6. This CDR3 has 12 amino acids. The CDR3 region is CSALTGTQPQHF. In nucleotides, the CDR3 is TGCAGCGCCTTGACAGGGACTCAGCCCCAGCATTTT.

This clone came up once. This sequence joins TRBV23-1 and TRBJ1-5; D remains unclear. TRBV23-1 is an ORF for which the function is uncertain. Trimming removed 3 bases at V and 6 bases at J, with 12 bases between. This CDR3 contains 14 residues. In DNA form, the CDR3 reads TGCGCCAGCAGTCATCTGTGGGCGGGTCAGCCCCAGCATTTT. Translation gives CASSHLWAGQPQHF.

The chain employs TRBV29-1 and TRBJ2-1; D might be TRBD2 (6 bases). CDR3 length: 18 residues. From germline, CDR1 is SQVTM and CDR2 ANQGSEA. The V end lost 4 bases, the J end lost 6 bases, and 28 bases lay between the germline ends. CDR3 loop: CSVVRGHGATSSTNEQFF. The CDR3 DNA reads as TGCAGCGTTGTTAGGGGCCACGGCGCAACTAGCTCAACCAATGAGCAGTTCTTC.